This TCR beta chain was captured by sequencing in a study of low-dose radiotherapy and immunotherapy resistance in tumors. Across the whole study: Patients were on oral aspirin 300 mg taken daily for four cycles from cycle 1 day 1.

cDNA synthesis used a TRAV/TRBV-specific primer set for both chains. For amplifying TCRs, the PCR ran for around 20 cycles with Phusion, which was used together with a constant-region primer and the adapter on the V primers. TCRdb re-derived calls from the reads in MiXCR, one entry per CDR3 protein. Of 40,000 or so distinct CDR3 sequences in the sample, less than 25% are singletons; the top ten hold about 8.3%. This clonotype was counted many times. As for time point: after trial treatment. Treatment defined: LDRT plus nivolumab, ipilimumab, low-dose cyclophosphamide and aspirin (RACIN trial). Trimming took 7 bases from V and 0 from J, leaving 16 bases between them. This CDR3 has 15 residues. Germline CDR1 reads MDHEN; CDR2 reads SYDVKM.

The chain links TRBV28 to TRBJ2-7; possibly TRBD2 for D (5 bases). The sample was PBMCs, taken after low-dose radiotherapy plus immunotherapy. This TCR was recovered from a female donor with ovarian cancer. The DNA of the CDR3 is TGTGCCAGCACTTTGTTGAGGAGGAGCTCCTACGAGCAGTACTTC. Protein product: CASTLLRRSSYEQYF.